The present T cell receptor beta chain was sequenced within a study of blood T cell repertoires in COVID-19. On the study more broadly: Specimens from acute and convalescent COVID-19 originated in the United States, Italy and Spain.

The CDR3 consists of 14 residues. Germline loops: CDR1 SGHVS, CDR2 FQNEAQ. Unmatched junction bases numbered 3, after V lost 3 bases and J lost 5 bases. The data were produced by immunoSEQ multiplex PCR, yet TCRdb's version contains in-frame clones alone and is incomplete. The sample has about 290,000 clones, roughly 90% seen once. This chain joins TRBV7-8 and TRBJ1-4, with 7 bases identical to TRBD1. The sequenced material came from peripheral blood. This receptor was identified in a woman aged 25 to 39 with COVID-19, enrolled during active disease. Here the CDR3 reads CASSLGQLNEKLFF. DNA for the CDR3: TGTGCCAGCAGCTTGGGACAGTTAAATGAAAAACTGTTTTTT. The variable domain in full, with the rest retrieved from reference TRBV7-8 and TRBJ1-4, is GAGVSQSPRYKVAKRGQDVALRCDPISGHVSLFWYQQALGQGPEFLTYFQNEAQLDKSGLPSDRFFAERPEGSVSTLKIQRTQQEDSAVYLCASSLGQLNEKLFFGSGTQLSVL.